This T cell receptor beta chain was sequenced for a study of cytomegalovirus exposure and HLA in healthy donors. CDR1 and CDR2 from the germline V gene are MNHEY and SVGAGI. The length of the CDR3 is 15 residues. The J segment lost 5 bases and the V segment lost 4 bases, leaving 6 bases of the junction unmatched. A word on this clone: Its antigen is not known.

The primer mix had 60 Vbeta and 13 Jbeta primers. This table comes from immunoSEQ multiplex PCR, and its TCRdb copy is limited to in-frame clones, with some not included. This table has approximately 150,000 clones, 68% appearing once. Findings and caveats of the study: A later analysis reportedly found that, within productive TCRs, an Asian-associated ancestry cluster had fewer N-insertions than the mean observed across the roughly 610 donors. Association with HLA alleles at 0.05 false discovery rate was found for around 15,000 TCR beta sequences in a later analysis. With high specificity and sensitivity, the classifier reportedly diagnosed cytomegalovirus status.

This TCR was sampled from a woman aged 18-30 years in good health and CMV-seropositive. Sequenced input: PBMCs. The J gene is TRBJ1-2, the V gene TRBV6-5; 11 positions agree with TRBD1. In DNA form, the CDR3 reads TGTGCCAGCAGTTCCACCGGGACAGGGGGTTATGGCTACACCTTC. This gives the protein CASSSTGTGGYGYTF.